Following are 22 T cell receptor beta chains from one sample sequenced in a study of beta chain features in type 1 diabetes. Expressed TCRB transcripts were sequenced after all isolated RNA was converted to cDNA. Libraries were prepared by immunoSEQ multiplex PCR; TCRdb keeps only in-frame clonotypes and omits some of them. The sample has around 430,000 clones, approximately 30% seen once. Sequenced sample: naive CD4+ T cells from blood. The receptors shown here come from a man between 18 and 35 years old in good health.

The chain carries TRBV28 and TRBJ2-7; 11 bases match TRBD2. The CDR3 sequence is 15 residues long. Germline CDR1 MDHEN, CDR2 SYDVKM. V shed 6 bases and J 3 bases; nucleotides not matched to a gene: 7. This CDR3 is CASRIGLAGVYEQYF. CDR3 bases: TGTGCCAGCAGGATAGGACTAGCGGGCGTCTACGAGCAGTACTTC.

The V and J genes are TRBV2 and TRBJ2-7; tentative D call: TRBD1 (5 bases). Trimming removed 8 bases at V and 0 bases at J, with 14 bases between. Per the germline V gene, CDR1 is SNHLY and CDR2 is FYNNEI. The length of the CDR3 is 14 residues. CDR3 sequence: CASSRTTVSYEQYF. The CDR3 DNA follows: TGTGCCAGCTCCCGGACGACAGTCTCCTACGAGCAGTACTTC. Looking up the rest from reference TRBV2 and TRBJ2-7 gives the full variable domain: EPEVTQTPSHQVTQMGQEVILRCVPISNHLYFYWYRQILGQKVEFLVSFYNNEISEKSEIFDDQFSVERPDGSNFTLKIRSTKLEDSAMYFCASSRTTVSYEQYFGPGTRLTVT.

This clone was detected a few times. This sample also contains other DNA sequences that code for the same CDR3. The chain links TRBV30 to TRBJ1-1; D not resolved. The CDR3 sequence is 13 residues long. Germline-derived CDR1 and CDR2 are GTSNPN and SVGIG (reference sequence). Trimming removed 0 bases at V and 1 base at J, with 6 bases between. CDR3 sequence: CAWSVRRNTEAFF. The CDR3 DNA sequence: TGTGCCTGGAGTGTACGCCGGAACACTGAAGCTTTCTTT.

V is TRBV16 and J is TRBJ1-3, with a tentative D call TRBD1 (6 bases). The CDR3 consists of 13 residues. V was cut by 4 bases and J by 8 bases, with 12 bases left in between. Germline-derived CDR1 and CDR2 are KGHSY and FQNENV. As DNA, the CDR3 is TGTGCCAGCAGCCGGAACAGGGAGGACACCATATATTTT. Residues: CASSRNREDTIYF.

V usage is TRBV5-4 and J usage is TRBJ2-1; D gene unclear. CDR3 length: 14 residues. Deletions cut 3 bases from V and 9 bases from J, with 16 bases between. Germline V CDR1 and CDR2: SGHNT, YYREEE (reference sequence). This CDR3 is CASSSKFGRTEQFF. Written as DNA, the CDR3 is TGTGCCAGCAGCTCCAAGTTTGGGCGCACTGAGCAGTTCTTC.

This clone was counted between two and nine times. CDR3 nucleotides: TGCGCCAGCAGCCTTGGACTAGCGGCTTCCTACAATGAGCAGTTCTTC. Residues: CASSLGLAASYNEQFF. The chain recombines TRBV5-1 with TRBJ2-1; 10 bases are a match to TRBD2. V gave up 4 bases and J gave up 1 base; unmatched junction bases: 5. The CDR3 loop spans 16 amino acids. In germline, CDR1 is SGHRS, CDR2 YFSETQ.

This clone has only a few counts. The CDR3 sequence: CASSHGTLEYF. DNA of the CDR3: TGTGCCAGCAGCCACGGGACCCTAGAGTACTTC. This chain links TRBV14 with TRBJ2-5; D could derive from TRBD1 or TRBD2 (5 bases each). Per germline, CDR1 SGHDN and CDR2 FVKESK. This CDR3 has 11 residues. Deletions cut 3 bases from V and 12 bases from J, with 11 bases between.

This clone showed up just a few times. This rearrangement joins TRBV7-9 to TRBJ1-2; a possible D gene is TRBD1 (5 bases). Germline CDR1 is SEHNR and CDR2 is FQNEAQ (reference sequence). V was clipped by 5 bases and J by 1 base, with 17 bases between them. This CDR3 is built from 16 residues. Here the CDR3 DNA reads TGTGCCAGCAGCCCCCGGGACGGAGGAATTAACTATGGCTACACCTTC. This sequence encodes CASSPRDGGINYGYTF.

The table lists this clone with a few counts. The V gene is TRBV28, the J gene TRBJ2-7; 9 positions agree with TRBD2. Germline trimming cut 1 base from V and 5 bases from J; bases unmatched to any gene: 3. Germline CDR1 is MDHEN and CDR2 is SYDVKM. CDR3 length: 14 amino acids. Here the CDR3 reads CASSLLAGVNEQYF. As DNA, the CDR3 is TGTGCCAGCAGTTTATTAGCGGGAGTCAACGAGCAGTACTTC.

The V call is TRBV5-1, the J call TRBJ2-3, with 14 bases lining up with TRBD2. The V gene end was trimmed by 4 bases and the J gene end by 4 bases; junction bases not matched to a gene: 2. Germline lookup yields CDR1 SGHRS and CDR2 YFSETQ. This CDR3 comprises 15 residues. CDR3 residues: CASSGGLAGADTQYF. In DNA, the CDR3 is TGCGCCAGCAGCGGGGGACTAGCGGGAGCAGATACGCAGTATTTT.

The chain uses TRBV25-1 and TRBJ1-1; 8 positions agree with TRBD1. This CDR3 has 16 amino acids. Losses at the gene ends were 1 base for V and 1 base for J; bases not matched to a gene: 5. Germline lookup yields CDR1 MGHDK and CDR2 SYGVNS. CDR3 protein: CASSESPGQGNTEAFF. For the CDR3, the DNA is TGTGCCAGCAGTGAATCTCCCGGACAGGGGAACACTGAAGCTTTCTTT.

V gene TRBV5-4 combines with J gene TRBJ2-5; the D is unclear. Looked up from germline, CDR1 is SGHNT and CDR2 is YYREEE (reference sequence). V shed 5 bases and J shed 1 base, with 12 bases lying between them. The CDR3 extends over 14 amino acids. The CDR3 loop is CASRMTWGQETQYF. The CDR3 DNA is TGTGCCAGCAGGATGACGTGGGGCCAAGAGACCCAGTACTTC.

The chain carries TRBV30 and TRBJ2-5, with D possibly TRBD1 on 5 matching bases. Trimming removed 0 bases from V and 7 bases from J, with 18 bases in between. The CDR3 is 15 residues long. Germline CDR1 GTSNPN, CDR2 SVGIG (reference sequence). For the CDR3, the DNA is TGTGCCTGGAGTGTAAGGGGTGCACAGTCCGGGACCCAGTACTTC. Translating it yields CAWSVRGAQSGTQYF.

This clone was recorded a few times. V usage is TRBV30 and J usage is TRBJ2-3; D assignment may be TRBD1 or TRBD2 (5 bases each). This CDR3 contains 13 residues. Trimming pared 5 bases from V and 1 base from J, leaving 10 bases between. In germline, CDR1 is GTSNPN, CDR2 SVGIG (reference sequence). CDR3 residues: CAWARDRTDTQYF. CDR3 coding DNA: TGTGCCTGGGCCCGGGACCGCACAGATACGCAGTATTTT. Together with reference TRBV30 and TRBJ2-3, the CDR3 gives the full variable domain: SQTIHQWPATLVQPVGSPLSLECTVEGTSNPNLYWYRQAAGRGLQLLFYSVGIGQISSEVPQNLSASRPQDRQFILSSKKLLLSDSGFYLCAWARDRTDTQYFGPGTRLTVL.

CDR3 sequence: CAISESWQGDEKLFF. The CDR3 DNA reads as TGTGCCATCAGTGAGTCTTGGCAGGGGGACGAAAAACTGTTTTTT. The rearrangement links TRBV10-3 to TRBJ1-4; 7 bases align to TRBD1. CDR1 and CDR2 (germline): ENHRY, SYGVKD. J was trimmed by 8 bases and V by 0 bases; bases with no gene match: 6. There are 15 residues in the CDR3.

The V gene is TRBV4-3, the J gene TRBJ2-2, with 7 bases fitting TRBD2. Germline V gene sequence: CDR1 LGHNA, CDR2 YSLEER. CDR3 length equals 15 residues. With V trimmed by 0 bases and J by 4 bases, 2 bases remained unmatched. CDR3 sequence: CASSQELAVTGELFF. DNA of the CDR3: TGCGCCAGCAGCCAAGAGCTAGCGGTCACCGGGGAGCTGTTTTTT.

This clone was observed a few times. V is TRBV25-1 and J is TRBJ2-7; TRBD1 agrees at 8 bases. With 6 bases clipped from V and 2 bases from J, the junction kept 3 bases outside the gene matches. The CDR3 extends over 13 amino acids. The germline CDR1 and CDR2 sequences are MGHDK and SYGVNS. The CDR3 spells CASRRQGTYEQYF. The CDR3 nucleotides read TGTGCCAGCAGAAGACAGGGGACCTACGAGCAGTACTTC.

This sequence joins TRBV7-2 and TRBJ1-2; no firm D call. The CDR3 runs 14 residues. Trimming removed 3 bases at V and 5 bases at J, with 13 bases between. Germline V gene data show CDR1 as SGHTA and CDR2 as FQGNSA. The CDR3 DNA reads TGTGCCAGCAGCTTCGGACTGCCCTGGTATGGCTACACCTTC. Its translation: CASSFGLPWYGYTF.

The chain is built from TRBV30 and TRBJ2-7; 7 nucleotides match TRBD2. The germline CDR1 and CDR2 sequences are GTSNPN and SVGIG (reference sequence). There are 13 residues in the CDR3. V lost 1 base to trimming and J lost 6 bases; unmatched junction nucleotides: 6. CDR3 sequence (DNA): TGTGCCTGGAGTGCCTCCAGCGGGACCGAGCAGTACTTC. Encoded protein: CAWSASSGTEQYF.

J is TRBJ2-7 and V is TRBV4-1; D call uncertain. This CDR3 comprises 14 residues. V lost 4 bases and J lost 2, with 12 bases in between. CDR1 and CDR2 (germline): MGHRA, YSYEKL. The CDR3 sequence is CASSRAAVPYEQYF. The DNA of the CDR3 is TGCGCCAGCAGCCGCGCCGCGGTTCCCTACGAGCAGTACTTC.

The V gene is TRBV28, the J gene TRBJ1-5; D is unresolved. This CDR3 contains 14 residues. Deletions cut 4 bases from V and 9 bases from J, with 16 bases between. CDR1 is MDHEN and CDR2 is SYDVKM in the germline V gene. CDR3 nucleotides: TGTGCCAGCAGTTCTTCCCCCCGGCTGGGGCCCCAGCATTTT. Translating gives CASSSSPRLGPQHF.

In its sample, this clone was seen a few times. The chain links TRBV25-1 to TRBJ1-5; D is unclear. Deletions cut 8 bases from V and 1 base from J, with 3 bases between. Germline V lookup: CDR1 MGHDK, CDR2 SYGVNS. CDR3 length: 11 residues. CDR3 bases: TGTGCCAGCGGGAGCAATCAGCCCCAGCATTTT. Residues: CASGSNQPQHF.